This T cell receptor beta chain appears in the sequencing data of a study of blood T cell repertoires in COVID-19. Looking at the study overall: PBMCs, B-cell-depleted T cells, or T cells were the source of the cDNA or gDNA that made up the material.

The CDR3 spans 16 residues. V trimming: 7 bases; J trimming: 3 bases; junction bases outside the gene matches: 9. Germline loops: CDR1 LNHDA, CDR2 SQIVND (reference sequence). Per the original methods: Reference gene primer amplification in the assay estimated nucleated cell counts. The protocol was immunoSEQ multiplex PCR, while the TCRdb copy is restricted to in-frame clones and leaves out a portion. V, J and clone size reflect that table, while D and trimming were determined from the DNA. The table records tens of thousands of clones, roughly nine tenths of them present only once. The clonotype was recovered from a man between 60 and 75 years old with acute or convalescent COVID-19. Sequenced sample: peripheral blood. The V gene is TRBV19, the J gene TRBJ1-5, with 10 nucleotides matching TRBD1. The CDR3 nucleotides read TGTGCCAGTACCCCGGGACAGGGGACATACAATCAGCCCCAGCATTTT. This translates into CASTPGQGTYNQPQHF.